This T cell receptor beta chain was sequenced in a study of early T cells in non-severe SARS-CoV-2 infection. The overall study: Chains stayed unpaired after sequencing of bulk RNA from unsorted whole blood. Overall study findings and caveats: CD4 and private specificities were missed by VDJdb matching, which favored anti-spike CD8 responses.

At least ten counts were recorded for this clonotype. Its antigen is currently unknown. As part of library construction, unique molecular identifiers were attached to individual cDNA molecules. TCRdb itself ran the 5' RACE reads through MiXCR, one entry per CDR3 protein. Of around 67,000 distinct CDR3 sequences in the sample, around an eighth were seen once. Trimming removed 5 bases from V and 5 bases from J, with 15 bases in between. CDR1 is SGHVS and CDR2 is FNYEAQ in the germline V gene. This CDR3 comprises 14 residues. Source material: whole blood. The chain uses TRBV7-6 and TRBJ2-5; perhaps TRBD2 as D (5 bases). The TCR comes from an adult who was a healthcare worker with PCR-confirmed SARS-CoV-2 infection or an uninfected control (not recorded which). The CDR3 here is CASSPRLAIETQYF. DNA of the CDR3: TGTGCCAGCAGCCCGAGGCTAGCTATCGAGACCCAGTACTTC.